The rows below give T cell receptor beta chains drawn from one sample of a study of T cells in Graves' hyperthyroidism and ophthalmopathy. TCRdb re-derived calls from the multiplex PCR reads in MiXCR, one entry per CDR3 protein. In the table there are 450,000 to 600,000 distinct CDR3 sequences, about 14% of which are singletons. The sequenced material came from blood. These receptors originate from a woman aged 40 to 55 with Graves' hyperthyroidism. The CDR3 runs from the conserved cysteine through the conserved F or W. Each record gives: clone size, CDR3 length, V gene, J gene, D gene, CDR3 DNA, CDR3 protein. D genes are given only for firm matches. Clone size is given for some rows only: seen once, a few or many times, or a class if the clone is expanded.

>.|16|TRBV3-1|TRBJ2-3|TRBD2
TGTGCCAGCAGCCATCTAGCGGGAGTGGGCACAGATACGCAGTATTTT
CASSHLAGVGTDTQYF
>many|14|TRBV20-1|TRBJ2-2|.
TGCAGCCTACGGGACAACGCGAACACCGGGGAGCTGTTTTTT
CSLRDNANTGELFF
>once|16|TRBV20-1|TRBJ2-1|TRBD2
TGCAGTGCTCCTCCTTCGTGGCAGGGAGGGCTCAATGAGCAGTTCTTC
CSAPPSWQGGLNEQFF
>.|14|TRBV6-1|TRBJ1-4|.
TGTGCCAGCAGTGAAAGAGCAACTAATGAAAAACTGTTTTTT
CASSERATNEKLFF
>many|15|TRBV7-2|TRBJ1-4|TRBD1
TGTGCCAGCAGCTCCGGACAGGGGACTGGCGAAAAACTGTTTTTT
CASSSGQGTGEKLFF
>many|15|TRBV6-1|TRBJ2-1|TRBD2
TGTGCCAGCAGTCTCGGGACTAGCGAGAACAATGAGCAGTTCTTC
CASSLGTSENNEQFF
>.|17|TRBV19|TRBJ2-2|TRBD2
TGTGCCAGTAGTAAGGTTGGGGGGGGAGCGAACACCGGGGAGCTGTTTTTT
CASSKVGGGANTGELFF
>.|12|TRBV7-2|TRBJ1-4|.
TGTGCCAGCAGCTACAGCAGTGAAAAACTGTTTTTT
CASSYSSEKLFF
>.|19|TRBV20-1|TRBJ2-2|TRBD1
TGCAGTGCTAGAGATCTCGGGACAGGGCCGACTCTGAACACCGGGGAGCTGTTTTTT
CSARDLGTGPTLNTGELFF
>.|14|TRBV6-5|TRBJ1-1|.
TGTGCCAGCAGTTACGCCGGCAGGAACACTGAAGCTTTCTTT
CASSYAGRNTEAFF
>.|15|TRBV2|TRBJ1-4|.
TGTGCCAGCAGTCCGATGGGGACAACTAATGAAAAACTGTTTTTT
CASSPMGTTNEKLFF
>few|13|TRBV6-1|TRBJ2-1|.
TGTGCCTTGAGGCTAGCCTCCTACAATGAGCAGTTCTTC
CALRLASYNEQFF
>.|15|TRBV5-1|TRBJ2-4|TRBD1
TGCGCCAGCAGCTTGGGGGCAGGGGGCGCGAACATTCAGTACTTC
CASSLGAGGANIQYF
>few|13|TRBV29-1|TRBJ2-2|TRBD1
TGCAGCGCCCGACAGGGGGACACCGGGGAGCTGTTTTTT
CSARQGDTGELFF
>few|17|TRBV27|TRBJ2-6|.
TGTGCCAGCAGTTTAGAGGGGTTCAACTCTGGGGCCAACGTCCTGACTTTC
CASSLEGFNSGANVLTF
>many|14|TRBV11-1|TRBJ1-2|TRBD1
TGTGCCAGCAGCCGCCGGACAGGGGACTATGGCTACACCTTC
CASSRRTGDYGYTF
>.|16|TRBV18|TRBJ2-2|.
TGTGCCAGCTCACCACGGGCGAGAGGGCGCGACGGGGAGCTGTTTTTT
CASSPRARGRDGELFF
>once|16|TRBV9|TRBJ2-2|.
TGTGCCAGCAGCGTACCAGCGTACGCGAACACCGGGGAGCTGTTTTTT
CASSVPAYANTGELFF
>many|13|TRBV6-1|TRBJ2-7|.
TGTGCCAGCTCGGGCGGGACCAGGGACGAGCAGTACTTC
CASSGGTRDEQYF
>few|14|TRBV9|TRBJ2-5|TRBD2
TGTGCCAGCAGCGCTAGCGGGGCCCAAGAGACCCAGTACTTC
CASSASGAQETQYF
>.|15|TRBV9|TRBJ1-6|.
TGTGCCAGCAGCGTAGATGGCAGGGATAATTCACCCCTCCACTTT
CASSVDGRDNSPLHF
>few|14|TRBV19|TRBJ2-2|TRBD2
TGTGCCAGTATTAGGCGGGAGGGAACCGGGGAGCTGTTTTTT
CASIRREGTGELFF
>.|16|TRBV20-1|TRBJ1-6|.
TGCAGTGCTAGAGATTACGGGGCAGAATATAATTCAGGGATCCACTTT
CSARDYGAEYNSGIHF
>few|13|TRBV6-6|TRBJ2-7|TRBD1
TGTGCCAGCAGTTACGGGACAGGAGCCGAGCAGTACTTC
CASSYGTGAEQYF
>many|14|TRBV2|TRBJ2-3|TRBD1
TGTGCCAGCAGACCGGGACAGGGGCCAGATACGCAGTATTTT
CASRPGQGPDTQYF
>many|15|TRBV29-1|TRBJ2-1|TRBD2
TGCAGCGCCCGTAGCGGGAGCCTCTCCTACAATGAGCAGTTCTTC
CSARSGSLSYNEQFF
>many|14|TRBV28|TRBJ2-3|TRBD2
TGTGCCAGCAGTGTAGGGACTAGCCCAGATACGCAGTATTTT
CASSVGTSPDTQYF
>.|15|TRBV6-1|TRBJ1-2|.
TGTGCCAGCACCCCCGTTAGGACAGCCAACTATGGCTACACCTTC
CASTPVRTANYGYTF
>.|18|TRBV29-1|TRBJ2-2|TRBD2
TGCAGCGTGGCGGGACTAGCGGGATGGGACGCGAACACCGGGGAGCTGTTTTTT
CSVAGLAGWDANTGELFF
>.|15|TRBV7-9|TRBJ1-1|.
TGTGCCAGCAGCGCCGACAGCCTACCCAGCGCTGAAGCTTTCTTT
CASSADSLPSAEAFF
>.|14|TRBV27|TRBJ1-2|.
TGTGCCAGCAGCCCCCAGGGCAATAACTATGGCTACACCTTC
CASSPQGNNYGYTF
>many|14|TRBV18|TRBJ1-1|.
TGTGCCAGCTCACACCAAAGGGGCCACACTGAAGCTTTCTTT
CASSHQRGHTEAFF
>many|16|TRBV27|TRBJ2-1|.
TGTGCCAGCAGTTCCCTTACCGGGAGCAGGTACAATGAGCAGTTCTTC
CASSSLTGSRYNEQFF
>.|17|TRBV7-9|TRBJ2-5|.
TGTGCCAGCAGCCAGAATTTAATGGCAGGGAAGAAAGAGACCCAGTACTTC
CASSQNLMAGKKETQYF
>.|12|TRBV27|TRBJ1-4|.
TGTGCCAGCAGTTTTCGGGGCGAAAAACTGTTTTTT
CASSFRGEKLFF
>many|13|TRBV6-1|TRBJ1-6|.
TGTGCCAGCAGTGTGTACGGGAACTCACCCCTCCACTTT
CASSVYGNSPLHF
>many|13|TRBV2|TRBJ2-5|.
TGTGCCAGCAGCACACTCGGAAGAGAGACCCAGTACTTC
CASSTLGRETQYF
>few|16|TRBV4-2|TRBJ2-1|TRBD2
TGTGCCAGCAGCCCGTCGACTAGCGGGAGTTCGATTGAGCAGTTCTTC
CASSPSTSGSSIEQFF
>few|18|TRBV5-1|TRBJ1-5|TRBD1
TGCGCCAGCAGCTTCCTTTCCCCCGCCGAAGGGGGCGAGCAGCCCCAGCATTTT
CASSFLSPAEGGEQPQHF
>few|15|TRBV6-1|TRBJ1-2|.
TGTGCCAGCACTCCCGTGGGGGGACATCACTATGGCTACACCTTC
CASTPVGGHHYGYTF
>.|13|TRBV6-5|TRBJ1-2|TRBD1
TGTGCCAGCAGTTACGAGGGGGCCCACGGCTACACCTTC
CASSYEGAHGYTF
>few|17|TRBV20-1|TRBJ2-1|TRBD2
TGCAGTGCTAGTGCCTCCCTACATGTCGGCGGGAGGGATGAGCAGTTCTTC
CSASASLHVGGRDEQFF
>many|15|TRBV7-2|TRBJ1-6|.
TGTGCCAGCAGCACCCAGGGAGGAGCTAATTCACCCCTCCACTTT
CASSTQGGANSPLHF
>.|13|TRBV28|TRBJ1-3|.
TGTGCCAGCAGTTTGACGGCTGGAAACACCATATATTTT
CASSLTAGNTIYF
>.|14|TRBV14|TRBJ2-5|TRBD2
TGTGCCAGCAGCCAGGGACTAGTTCAAGAGACCCAGTACTTC
CASSQGLVQETQYF
>many|14|TRBV7-9|TRBJ1-5|.
TGTGCCAGCAGCCTCGGGACAAATAATCAGCCCCAGCATTTT
CASSLGTNNQPQHF
>.|14|TRBV19|TRBJ1-2|TRBD1
TGTGCCAGTACCATGGGACAGGGACACTATGGCTACACCTTC
CASTMGQGHYGYTF
>many|14|TRBV7-9|TRBJ1-2|.
TGTGCCAGCAGCTCGACAGTCCCAAGCTATGGCTACACCTTC
CASSSTVPSYGYTF
>many|15|TRBV20-1|TRBJ2-1|TRBD1
TGCAGTGCTAGAGAGGACAGGAGCTCCTACAATGAGCAGTTCTTC
CSAREDRSSYNEQFF
>many|15|TRBV7-8|TRBJ1-5|.
TGTGCCAGCAGCTTAGGCCAGTTGAACAATCAGCCCCAGCATTTT
CASSLGQLNNQPQHF
>.|15|TRBV19|TRBJ2-1|.
TGTGCCAGTAGTCGAACGTCAGGGCCAGGCAATGAGCAGTTCTTC
CASSRTSGPGNEQFF